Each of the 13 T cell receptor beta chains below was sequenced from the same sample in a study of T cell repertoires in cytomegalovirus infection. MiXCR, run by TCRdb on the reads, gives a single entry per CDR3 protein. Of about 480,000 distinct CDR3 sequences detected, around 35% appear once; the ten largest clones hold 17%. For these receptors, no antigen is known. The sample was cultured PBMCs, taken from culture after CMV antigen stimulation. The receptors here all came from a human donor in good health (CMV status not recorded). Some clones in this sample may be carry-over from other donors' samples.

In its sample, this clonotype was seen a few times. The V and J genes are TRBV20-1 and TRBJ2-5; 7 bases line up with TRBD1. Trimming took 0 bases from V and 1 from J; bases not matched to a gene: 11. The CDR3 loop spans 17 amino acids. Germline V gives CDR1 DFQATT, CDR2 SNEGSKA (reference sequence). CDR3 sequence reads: CSAREGNRGRFQETQYF. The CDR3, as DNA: TGCAGTGCTAGAGAGGGGAACAGGGGACGATTCCAAGAGACCCAGTACTTC.

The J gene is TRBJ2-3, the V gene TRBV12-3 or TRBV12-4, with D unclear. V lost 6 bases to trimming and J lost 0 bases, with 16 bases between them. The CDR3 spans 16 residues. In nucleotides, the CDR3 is TGTGCCAGCAGCCCATTTCGCCAGTCTAGCACAGATACGCAGTATTTT. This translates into CASSPFRQSSTDTQYF.

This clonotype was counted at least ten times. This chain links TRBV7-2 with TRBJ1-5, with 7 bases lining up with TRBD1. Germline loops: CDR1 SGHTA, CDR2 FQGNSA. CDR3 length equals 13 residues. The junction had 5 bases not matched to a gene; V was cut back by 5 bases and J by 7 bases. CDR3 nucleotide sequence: TGTGCCAGCAGCCCCGGACAGGAGCAGCCCCAGCATTTT. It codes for CASSPGQEQPQHF.

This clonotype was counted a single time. DNA of the CDR3: TGTGCCAGCAGTTCCCGGGTGGTTCGTGGCAATGAGCAGTTCTTC. Translated: CASSSRVVRGNEQFF. The gene calls are TRBV7-9 and TRBJ2-1, with D unclear. The germline V and J ends were trimmed by 6 bases and 6 bases, with 18 bases remaining between them. From germline, CDR1 is SEHNR and CDR2 FQNEAQ (reference sequence). CDR3 size: 15 residues.

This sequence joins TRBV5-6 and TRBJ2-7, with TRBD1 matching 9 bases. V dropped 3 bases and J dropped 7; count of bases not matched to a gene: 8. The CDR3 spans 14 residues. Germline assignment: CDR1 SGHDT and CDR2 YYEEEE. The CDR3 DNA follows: TGTGCCAGCAGCTACGGACAGGGGACATCGGAGCAGTACTTC. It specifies CASSYGQGTSEQYF.

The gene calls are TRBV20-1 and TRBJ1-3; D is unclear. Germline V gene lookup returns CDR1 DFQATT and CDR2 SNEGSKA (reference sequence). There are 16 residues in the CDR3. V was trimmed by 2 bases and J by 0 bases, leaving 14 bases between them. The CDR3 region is CSARLGGRLSGNTIYF. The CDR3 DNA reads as TGCAGTGCTAGATTGGGAGGAAGACTCTCTGGAAACACCATATATTTT.

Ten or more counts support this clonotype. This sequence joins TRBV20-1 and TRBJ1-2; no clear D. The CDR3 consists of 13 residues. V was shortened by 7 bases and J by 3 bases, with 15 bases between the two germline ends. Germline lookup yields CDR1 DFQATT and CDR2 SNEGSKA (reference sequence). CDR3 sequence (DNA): TGCAGTGTCACACTCTTCGGCGACTATGGCTACACCTTC. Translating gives CSVTLFGDYGYTF.

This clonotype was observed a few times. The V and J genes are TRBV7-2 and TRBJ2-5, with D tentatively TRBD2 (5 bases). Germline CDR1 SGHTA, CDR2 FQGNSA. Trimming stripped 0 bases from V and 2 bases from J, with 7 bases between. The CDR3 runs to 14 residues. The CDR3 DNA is TGTGCCAGCAGCTTAGCACAGCGGCAAGAGACCCAGTACTTC. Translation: CASSLAQRQETQYF.

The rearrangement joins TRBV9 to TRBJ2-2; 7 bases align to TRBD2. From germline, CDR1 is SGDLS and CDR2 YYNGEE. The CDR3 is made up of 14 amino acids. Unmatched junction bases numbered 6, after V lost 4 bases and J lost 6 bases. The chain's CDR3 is CASSPRGEPGELFF. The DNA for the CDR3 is TGTGCCAGCAGCCCCCGGGGGGAACCCGGGGAGCTGTTTTTT.

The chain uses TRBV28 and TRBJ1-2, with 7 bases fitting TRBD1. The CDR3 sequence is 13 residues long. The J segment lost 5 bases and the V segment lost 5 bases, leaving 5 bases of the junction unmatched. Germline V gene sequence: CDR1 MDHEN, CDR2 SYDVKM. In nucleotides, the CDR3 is TGTGCCAGCAGTGGGGGACAGACGTATGGCTACACCTTC. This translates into CASSGGQTYGYTF.

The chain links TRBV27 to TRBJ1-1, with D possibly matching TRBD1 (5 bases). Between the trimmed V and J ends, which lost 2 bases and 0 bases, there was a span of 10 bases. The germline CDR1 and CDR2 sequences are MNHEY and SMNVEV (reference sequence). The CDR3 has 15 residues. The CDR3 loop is CASSLIGGVNTEAFF. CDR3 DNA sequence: TGTGCCAGCAGTTTAATCGGGGGGGTGAACACTGAAGCTTTCTTT.

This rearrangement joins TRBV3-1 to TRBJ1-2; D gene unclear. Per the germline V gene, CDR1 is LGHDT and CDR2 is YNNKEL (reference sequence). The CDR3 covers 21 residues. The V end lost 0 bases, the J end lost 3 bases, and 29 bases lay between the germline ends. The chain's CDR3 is CASSQDLDSRPRGKSYYGYTF. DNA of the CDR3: TGTGCCAGCAGCCAAGATTTGGATAGCCGCCCCCGAGGCAAGTCGTACTATGGCTACACCTTC.

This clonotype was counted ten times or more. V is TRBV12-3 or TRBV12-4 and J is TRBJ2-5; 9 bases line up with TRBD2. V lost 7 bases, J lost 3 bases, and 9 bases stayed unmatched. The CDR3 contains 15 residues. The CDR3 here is CASNTPGLAKETQYF. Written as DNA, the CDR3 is TGTGCCAGCAATACTCCGGGACTAGCCAAAGAGACCCAGTACTTC.